These T cell receptor beta chains were read from a single sample in a study of neurological immune-mediated disorders. MiXCR was run by TCRdb on the 5' RACE reads, yielding one entry per CDR3 protein. The sample lists over 55,000 distinct CDR3 sequences, roughly 2.5% occurring once. The sequenced material came from PBMCs. All receptors come from a man aged 50 or older with multiple sclerosis. The CDR3 runs from the conserved cysteine through the conserved F or W. The D gene is left open where the match is weak. Sizes are listed as once, few, many or a size class.

D: .; length: 15; size: many; V: TRBV3-1; J: TRBJ2-1; DNA: TGTGCCAGCAGCCTCGGACAGCCCTACGGGGGTGAGCAGTTCTTC; CDR3: CASSLGQPYGGEQFF
D: .; length: 16; size: many; V: TRBV5-1; J: TRBJ2-7; DNA: TGCGCCAGCAGCGGCGGGCTGGCGGGGATTTTTAACGAGCAGTACTTC; CDR3: CASSGGLAGIFNEQYF
D: TRBD1; length: 13; size: many; V: TRBV7-2; J: TRBJ1-2; DNA: TGTGCCAGCAGCCCCCAGGGGGCCGGTGGCTACACCTTC; CDR3: CASSPQGAGGYTF
D: .; length: 12; size: many; V: TRBV20-1; J: TRBJ1-1; DNA: TGCAGTGCTAGACCGCAGGGGACTGAAGCTTTCTTT; CDR3: CSARPQGTEAFF
D: .; length: 14; size: many; V: TRBV11-2; J: TRBJ1-5; DNA: TGTGCCAGCAGCTTGGGACATTCCAATCAGCCCCAGCATTTT; CDR3: CASSLGHSNQPQHF
D: .; length: 13; size: many; V: TRBV6-2/TRBV6-3; J: TRBJ2-1; DNA: TGTGCCAGCAGGGCGTCCTCGGGTCTGGAGCAGTTCTTC; CDR3: CASRASSGLEQFF
D: TRBD1; length: 14; size: many; V: TRBV11-2; J: TRBJ1-1; DNA: TGTGCCAGCAGCTTAGATATGGTGGACAGGGTGGCTTTCTTT; CDR3: CASSLDMVDRVAFF
D: .; length: 15; size: many; V: TRBV10-3; J: TRBJ2-3; DNA: TGTGCCATCAGTGTCGGGACGGGTAGCACAGATACGCAGTATTTT; CDR3: CAISVGTGSTDTQYF
D: .; length: 13; size: many; V: TRBV6-5; J: TRBJ1-1; DNA: TGTGCCAGCAGATTTGACGGGGGCACTGAAGCTTTCTTT; CDR3: CASRFDGGTEAFF
D: .; length: 14; size: many; V: TRBV7-2; J: TRBJ2-7; DNA: TGTGCCAGCAGCTTAGATATGGGAAAGAACGAGCAGTACTTC; CDR3: CASSLDMGKNEQYF
D: .; length: 16; size: many; V: TRBV5-1; J: TRBJ2-3; DNA: TGCGCCAGCAGCTTGGGTGGAAAATCTAGCACAGATACGCAGTATTTT; CDR3: CASSLGGKSSTDTQYF
D: .; length: 14; size: many; V: TRBV9; J: TRBJ2-2; DNA: TGTGCCAGCAGCGTAAGACAGAACACCGGGGAGCTGTTTTTT; CDR3: CASSVRQNTGELFF
D: .; length: 15; size: few; V: TRBV12-3/TRBV12-4; J: TRBJ1-1; DNA: TGTGCCAGCAGCAGACACCCGGGTTCGAACACTGAAGCTTTCTTT; CDR3: CASSRHPGSNTEAFF
D: .; length: 14; size: many; V: TRBV18; J: TRBJ2-1; DNA: TGTGCCAGCTCACCTCGGGACTCGTACAATGAGCAGTTCTTC; CDR3: CASSPRDSYNEQFF
D: TRBD2; length: 17; size: many; V: TRBV4-3; J: TRBJ2-3; DNA: TGCGCCAGCAGCCAAGATCCTAGCGGGGGTTTGTCGGATACGCAGTATTTT; CDR3: CASSQDPSGGLSDTQYF
D: .; length: 16; size: many; V: TRBV5-1; J: TRBJ2-7; DNA: TGCGCCAGCAGCTTGGGGGGGGTAGGGATCTCCTACGAGCAGTACTTC; CDR3: CASSLGGVGISYEQYF
D: .; length: 14; size: many; V: TRBV6-2/TRBV6-3; J: TRBJ2-2; DNA: TGTGCCAGCAGTTGGGACTCGAACACCGGGGAGCTGTTTTTT; CDR3: CASSWDSNTGELFF
D: .; length: 16; size: many; V: TRBV20-1; J: TRBJ1-5; DNA: TGCAGTGCTGGCGATATTCGAGGGGGGAGCAATCAGCCCCAGCATTTT; CDR3: CSAGDIRGGSNQPQHF
D: TRBD1; length: 15; size: many; V: TRBV7-9; J: TRBJ2-7; DNA: TGTGCCAGCAGCTTAGGGACAGGAAAGTCCTACGAGCAGTACTTC; CDR3: CASSLGTGKSYEQYF
D: .; length: 12; size: many; V: TRBV7-3; J: TRBJ2-1; DNA: TGTGCCAGCAGCTTTGGGGCCCATGAGCAGTTCTTC; CDR3: CASSFGAHEQFF
D: TRBD1; length: 15; size: many; V: TRBV5-1; J: TRBJ2-2; DNA: TGCGCCAGCAGCTCCCCGGGACAGGGCATCGGGGAGCTGTTTTTT; CDR3: CASSSPGQGIGELFF
D: TRBD1; length: 17; size: many; V: TRBV9; J: TRBJ1-6; DNA: TGTGCCAGCAGCGTAGATGGGACAGGAGGATTTAATTCACCCCTCCACTTT; CDR3: CASSVDGTGGFNSPLHF
D: .; length: 13; size: many; V: TRBV12-3/TRBV12-4; J: TRBJ2-7; DNA: TGTGCCAGCAGTTTGTCACTCGCCTACGAGCAGTACTTC; CDR3: CASSLSLAYEQYF
D: TRBD1; length: 17; size: many; V: TRBV7-9; J: TRBJ1-4; DNA: TGTGCCAGCAGCTTAGGAACAGGGGGACCAACTAATGAAAAACTGTTTTTT; CDR3: CASSLGTGGPTNEKLFF
D: TRBD1; length: 16; size: many; V: TRBV20-1; J: TRBJ1-1; DNA: TGCAGTGCTAGACTCTCGGGACAGGGAAGGGGCACTGAAGCTTTCTTT; CDR3: CSARLSGQGRGTEAFF
D: .; length: 16; size: many; V: TRBV21-1; J: TRBJ1-4; DNA: TGTGCCAGCAGCTCCAGGGGTCGGGGTTTCGTTGAAAAACTGTTTTTT; CDR3: CASSSRGRGFVEKLFF
D: .; length: 14; size: many; V: TRBV4-3; J: TRBJ2-5; DNA: TGCGCCAGCAGCCAAGATAGTCGGGAGTCGGCCCAGTACTTC; CDR3: CASSQDSRESAQYF
D: .; length: 11; size: many; V: TRBV20-1; J: TRBJ2-7; DNA: TGCAGTGCTAGACAGGGGACCGAGCAGTACTTC; CDR3: CSARQGTEQYF
D: .; length: 14; size: many; V: TRBV20-1; J: TRBJ1-5; DNA: TGCAGTTCCAGGGTATTGGATAGCAATCAGCCCCAGCATTTT; CDR3: CSSRVLDSNQPQHF
D: .; length: 15; size: many; V: TRBV27; J: TRBJ2-7; DNA: TGTGCCAGCAGTTTCCAGGATTCACCTCTGTTCGAGCAGTACTTC; CDR3: CASSFQDSPLFEQYF
D: .; length: 10; size: many; V: TRBV20-1; J: TRBJ1-2; DNA: TGCAGTGCTATGGACTATGGCTACACCTTC; CDR3: CSAMDYGYTF